This T cell receptor beta chain was observed in a study of T cells in Graves' hyperthyroidism and ophthalmopathy. In the study overall: Peripheral blood was acquired at first diagnosis, ahead of any therapy whatsoever. The study, taken as a whole, reports: Model predictions of ophthalmopathy came a median approximately 6.2 months before onset. Expanded thyroid clonotypes (above 0.001) were mostly also found in blood.

The sample holds many counts of this clonotype. Its antigen is not identified. Stable hyperthyroidism: no ophthalmopathy progression over 18 months of follow-up. The ends were cut back, 6 bases at V and 0 bases at J, with 11 bases in the middle. The CDR3 runs 14 residues. CDR1 and CDR2 from the germline V gene are MDHEN and SYDVKM. TCR beta CDR3 regions were amplified from RNA transcripts. Primed by the HTBI set, a first-round RT-PCR was run on the TCR CDR3. TCRdb re-analysed the multiplex PCR reads in MiXCR, keeping a single row per CDR3 protein. The table shows about 560,000 distinct CDR3 sequences, with about 14% occurring only once.

The TCR was taken from a woman in her thirties or forties with Graves' hyperthyroidism. This chain joins TRBV28 and TRBJ1-1; no firm D call. The sequenced sample was blood. CDR3 in amino acids: CASSPQALNTEAFF. As DNA, the CDR3 is TGTGCCAGCAGCCCCCAGGCCCTGAACACTGAAGCTTTCTTT.